The 25 T cell receptor beta chains below all came from one sample that was sequenced in a study of shared clonotypes between healthy human individuals. Naive CD8 cells lacked CD45RO, underwent positive selection for CCR7 and left out terminally differentiated effector memory CD45RA+ cells. Using immunoSEQ multiplex PCR, the repertoire was profiled, and TCRdb retains in-frame clones only, with some absent. The sample contains some 2.1 million clones, 90% to 95% of which appear only once. What was sequenced was naive CD8+ T cells from PBMCs. The source is a young man in good health. Some clones in this sample may be carry-over from other donors' samples.

The V and J genes are TRBV9 and TRBJ2-3; unclear D gene. The CDR3 runs to 15 residues. Trimming left V 4 bases short and J 0 bases short, with 12 bases between. Per the germline V gene, CDR1 is SGDLS and CDR2 is YYNGEE. The CDR3 loop is CASSPLTTSTDTQYF. The CDR3 DNA is TGTGCCAGCAGCCCCCTGACGACTAGCACAGATACGCAGTATTTT. Full variable domain (remainder filled in from reference TRBV9 and TRBJ2-3): DSGVTQTPKHLITATGQRVTLRCSPRSGDLSVYWYQQSLDQGLQFLIQYYNGEERAKGNILERFSAQQFPDLHSELNLSSLELGDSALYFCASSPLTTSTDTQYFGPGTRLTVL.

This chain connects TRBV4-2 to TRBJ1-1; no clear D. V gave up 3 bases and J gave up 1 base, with 9 bases separating them. CDR3 length: 14 amino acids. Germline CDR1 and CDR2: LGHNA and YNFKEQ. In DNA form, the CDR3 reads TGTGCCAGCAGCCAGCTGACGGAGAACACTGAAGCTTTCTTT. Amino acid sequence: CASSQLTENTEAFF.

This chain connects TRBV7-9 to TRBJ2-3; D uncertain. The germline gives CDR1 SEHNR, CDR2 FQNEAQ (reference sequence). The V end was cut by 1 base, the J end by 14 bases, with 10 bases between. The CDR3 loop spans 11 amino acids. DNA of the CDR3: TGTGCCAGCAGCTTAGGATCGGACCTGTATTTT. This encodes CASSLGSDLYF.

The rearrangement joins TRBV4-3 to TRBJ2-3, with 8 bases aligning to TRBD1. Germline V gives CDR1 LGHNA, CDR2 YSLEER. This CDR3 region has 17 residues. V dropped 1 base and J dropped 5; count of bases not matched to a gene: 11. CDR3 in amino acids: CASSQGSGRGRVDTQYF. In nucleotides, the CDR3 is TGCGCCAGCAGCCAAGGCAGTGGCAGGGGGCGAGTAGATACGCAGTATTTT.

CDR3 region: CASSTISTADGSAEQYF. In DNA form, the CDR3 reads TGTGCCAGCAGCACAATATCGACCGCGGATGGGTCCGCCGAGCAGTACTTC. This chain joins TRBV7-2 and TRBJ2-7, with D unclear. CDR3 length: 17 amino acids. Germline assignment: CDR1 SGHTA and CDR2 FQGNSA. V shed 5 bases and J shed 6 bases, with 26 bases lying between them.

A few counts support this clone. Distinct nucleotide sequences in the sample also encode this CDR3. The gene calls are TRBV13 and TRBJ2-7, with 10 bases that match TRBD1. The trim removed 5 bases at V and 1 base at J, leaving 2 bases unmatched. CDR3 size: 14 residues. Germline CDR1 and CDR2: PRHDT and FYEKMQ (reference sequence). CDR3 nucleotide sequence: TGTGCCAGCAGCCCGGGACAGGGGTCCTACGAGCAGTACTTC. This gives the protein CASSPGQGSYEQYF.

This chain links TRBV28 with TRBJ2-2; TRBD1 agrees at 8 bases. From germline, CDR1 is MDHEN and CDR2 SYDVKM. J was trimmed by 5 bases and V by 7 bases; bases with no gene match: 3. The CDR3 contains 13 residues. CDR3: CASNTGGTGELFF. The CDR3 DNA follows: TGTGCCAGCAACACAGGGGGGACCGGGGAGCTGTTTTTT.

V usage is TRBV6-5 and J usage is TRBJ2-7, with TRBD1 matching over 9 bases. Germline CDR1 reads MNHEY; CDR2 reads SVGAGI. CDR3 length: 14 amino acids. V was pared by 5 bases and J by 5 bases, with 7 bases of the junction left unmatched. CDR3 sequence reads: CASSLRTGEDEQYF. Here the CDR3 DNA reads TGTGCCAGCAGTCTAAGGACAGGGGAGGACGAGCAGTACTTC.

This clone was recorded once. This rearrangement joins TRBV9 to TRBJ2-7, with 11 nucleotides matching TRBD2. The junction had 8 bases not matched to a gene; V was cut back by 2 bases and J by 4 bases. This CDR3 is built from 16 residues. Germline V CDR1 and CDR2: SGDLS, YYNGEE. CDR3 region: CASSVTSGSYFYEQYF. The CDR3 coding sequence is TGTGCCAGCAGCGTCACTAGCGGGAGCTATTTTTACGAGCAGTACTTC.

The rearrangement joins TRBV14 to TRBJ2-5, with D unclear. Trimming shortened V by 0 bases and J by 4 bases, and 6 bases separated the two germline ends. Germline V CDR1 and CDR2: SGHDN, FVKESK. The CDR3 consists of 13 residues. Written as DNA, the CDR3 is TGTGCCAGCAGCCAAGATTGGGCAGAGACCCAGTACTTC. Protein sequence: CASSQDWAETQYF.

The chain joins TRBV28 to TRBJ2-3; TRBD2 matches 10 bases. The germline gives CDR1 MDHEN, CDR2 SYDVKM. The CDR3 loop spans 16 amino acids. V lost 6 bases and J lost 0; bases outside the gene matches: 6. This CDR3 is CASSRGLAVSTDTQYF. CDR3 DNA sequence: TGTGCCAGCAGCCGTGGACTAGCGGTTAGCACAGATACGCAGTATTTT.

This chain uses TRBV5-6 with TRBJ1-2; TRBD1 might be the D (5 bases). This CDR3 spans 14 amino acids. Germline-derived CDR1 and CDR2 are SGHDT and YYEEEE. Trimming removed 3 bases at V and 6 bases at J, with 15 bases between. The CDR3 reads CASSWGTPSDGYTF. As DNA, the CDR3 is TGTGCCAGCAGCTGGGGGACCCCCAGTGATGGCTACACCTTC.

The chain combines TRBV4-1 with TRBJ2-5; 11 bases match TRBD2. The CDR3 has 17 amino acids. Germline V CDR1 and CDR2: MGHRA, YSYEKL. The junction had 13 bases not matched to a gene; V was cut back by 5 bases and J by 5 bases. The CDR3 loop is CASSGRASGRRRETQYF. CDR3 DNA sequence: TGCGCCAGCAGCGGTCGGGCTAGCGGGAGGAGGCGCGAGACCCAGTACTTC.

V and J are TRBV4-1 and TRBJ2-1, with D hard to call. The CDR3 has 14 residues. The V and J ends lost 3 bases and 6 bases respectively, with 12 bases between them. Germline values: CDR1 MGHRA, CDR2 YSYEKL. CDR3 protein: CASSHLTQSNEQFF. The CDR3 nucleotides read TGCGCCAGCAGCCACCTGACCCAAAGCAATGAGCAGTTCTTC.

Concerning this clone itself: Other DNA sequences from this sample encode an identical CDR3 as well. CDR3 DNA sequence: TGCGCCAGCAGCCAGGGGGCCAAAAACATTCAGTACTTC. As protein: CASSQGAKNIQYF. The chain couples TRBV4-3 to TRBJ2-4; D gene unclear. The germline CDR1 and CDR2 sequences are LGHNA and YSLEER. Trimming shortened V by 3 bases and J by 1 base, and 4 bases separated the two germline ends. The CDR3 runs to 13 residues.

Notes on this clone: The same CDR3 arises from other DNA sequences in this sample as well. V and J are TRBV6-5 and TRBJ2-1; D gene uncertain. V was clipped by 4 bases and J by 0 bases, with 10 bases between them. CDR1 MNHEY and CDR2 SVGAGI come from the germline V gene. This CDR3 spans 15 amino acids. DNA of the CDR3: TGTGCCAGCAGTTCCGGACGGAGCTCCTACAATGAGCAGTTCTTC. It encodes CASSSGRSSYNEQFF.

Regarding this clone: Other DNA sequences within the sample encode an identical CDR3. This chain connects TRBV6-5 to TRBJ2-3; 9 positions agree with TRBD1. The CDR3 contains 15 residues. The V and J ends lost 0 bases and 5 bases, in that order; junction bases with no gene match: 3. CDR1 MNHEY and CDR2 SVGAGI come from the germline V gene. The CDR3 DNA follows: TGTGCCAGCAGTTACTCGGGACAGGGTCGAGATACGCAGTATTTT. This codes for CASSYSGQGRDTQYF.

The chain is built from TRBV11-1 and TRBJ2-7; maybe TRBD2 (6 bases). V shed 3 bases and J shed 0 bases, with 18 bases lying between them. From germline, CDR1 is SGHAT and CDR2 FQDESV (reference sequence). This CDR3 spans 17 amino acids. The CDR3 region is CASSFVKGLTFSYEQYF. The CDR3 bases are TGTGCCAGCAGCTTCGTCAAGGGACTCACCTTCTCCTACGAGCAGTACTTC.

The chain has TRBV6-5 and TRBJ2-7, with D maybe TRBD1 (5 bases). V was clipped by 2 bases and J by 0 bases, with 11 bases between them. Looked up from germline, CDR1 is MNHEY and CDR2 is SVGAGI. This CDR3 has 15 amino acids. In DNA form, the CDR3 reads TGTGCCAGCAGTTACGGGGCAGCTTTCTCCTACGAGCAGTACTTC. Encoded protein: CASSYGAAFSYEQYF.

V and J are TRBV2 and TRBJ2-5; D gene unclear. Germline V gene sequence: CDR1 SNHLY, CDR2 FYNNEI. Trimming cost V 4 bases and J 5 bases, with 14 bases left between them. This CDR3 comprises 14 residues. The CDR3 loop is CASSGALAQETQYF. CDR3 in DNA: TGTGCCAGCAGTGGGGCCCTGGCACAGGAGACCCAGTACTTC.

The rearrangement uses TRBV28 and TRBJ2-1; tentative D call: TRBD2 (6 bases). CDR3 length: 14 amino acids. V was trimmed by 7 bases and J by 2 bases, leaving 12 bases between them. Germline assignment: CDR1 MDHEN and CDR2 SYDVKM. CDR3 region: CASIRAGTYNEQFF. Written as DNA, the CDR3 is TGTGCCAGCATTAGGGCGGGGACCTACAATGAGCAGTTCTTC.

The gene calls are TRBV14 and TRBJ1-2; D not resolved. V was cut by 0 bases and J by 4 bases, with 9 bases left in between. The CDR3 is 14 amino acids. From germline, CDR1 is SGHDN and CDR2 FVKESK. The CDR3 sequence: CASSQDPASYGYTF. The DNA of the CDR3 is TGTGCCAGCAGCCAAGACCCAGCCTCCTATGGCTACACCTTC.

The chain carries TRBV4-3 and TRBJ2-2, with D hard to call. The CDR3 totals 15 residues. The germline V gene has CDR1 LGHNA and CDR2 YSLEER. V lost 0 bases and J 3 bases, leaving 8 bases between the germline ends. In nucleotides, the CDR3 is TGCGCCAGCAGCCAAGACACAGTGGACACCGGGGAGCTGTTTTTT. It specifies CASSQDTVDTGELFF.

Only one count was recorded for this clone. The chain combines TRBV15 with TRBJ2-1; possible D gene TRBD2, 6 bases. V lost 0 bases and J lost 4, with 16 bases in between. The CDR3 sequence is 17 residues long. Germline CDR1 and CDR2: LNHNV and YYDKDF (reference sequence). CDR3 nucleotides: TGTGCCACCAGCAGAGATAGTGCGGGAAAGTTTTACAATGAGCAGTTCTTC. Its protein is CATSRDSAGKFYNEQFF.

This chain joins TRBV6-1 and TRBJ2-7; no firm D call. The germline V and J ends were trimmed by 6 bases and 7 bases, with 10 bases remaining between them. The germline V gene has CDR1 MNHNS and CDR2 SASEGT. This CDR3 contains 11 residues. CDR3 bases: TGTGCCAGCAGCGCCTTCCCGGAGCAGTACTTC. Amino acids: CASSAFPEQYF.